This T cell receptor beta chain was recovered during a study of STAT5B mutations in CD4+ large granular lymphocyte leukemia. Broader study findings: CD4-sorted patient repertoires seemed more clonal than healthy CD4+ repertoires. 8/27 top patient clones versus 2/35 control clones were TRBV06-family. The CD4+ versus CD8+ T-LGLL clonality difference may reflect limited sample size.

Original handling: Lowest detectable productive clonotype frequency was 2.59 x 10-5. TCRdb's copy holds only in-frame clones and misses some; the assay was immunoSEQ multiplex PCR. That table is the source of V, J and clone size, and D and trimming were worked out from the DNA. The top ten hold 2.5% to 3% of the sample, which has 30,000 to 40,000 clones, 65% to 70% seen once. As concerns this clone: Its antigen is unidentified.

CDR1 SGHNT and CDR2 YYREEE come from the germline V gene (reference sequence). The CDR3 length is 16 residues. V shed 0 bases, J shed 2 bases, and the junction held 2 bases outside the gene matches. The rearrangement uses TRBV5-4 and TRBJ1-2, with 12 positions matching TRBD1. Sequencing was performed on CD4+ T cells from blood buffy coats. The TCR comes from a human donor in good health. CDR3 DNA: TGTGCCAGCAGCTTGGCCGGGACAGGGGGCAACTATGGCTACACCTTC. It specifies CASSLAGTGGNYGYTF.